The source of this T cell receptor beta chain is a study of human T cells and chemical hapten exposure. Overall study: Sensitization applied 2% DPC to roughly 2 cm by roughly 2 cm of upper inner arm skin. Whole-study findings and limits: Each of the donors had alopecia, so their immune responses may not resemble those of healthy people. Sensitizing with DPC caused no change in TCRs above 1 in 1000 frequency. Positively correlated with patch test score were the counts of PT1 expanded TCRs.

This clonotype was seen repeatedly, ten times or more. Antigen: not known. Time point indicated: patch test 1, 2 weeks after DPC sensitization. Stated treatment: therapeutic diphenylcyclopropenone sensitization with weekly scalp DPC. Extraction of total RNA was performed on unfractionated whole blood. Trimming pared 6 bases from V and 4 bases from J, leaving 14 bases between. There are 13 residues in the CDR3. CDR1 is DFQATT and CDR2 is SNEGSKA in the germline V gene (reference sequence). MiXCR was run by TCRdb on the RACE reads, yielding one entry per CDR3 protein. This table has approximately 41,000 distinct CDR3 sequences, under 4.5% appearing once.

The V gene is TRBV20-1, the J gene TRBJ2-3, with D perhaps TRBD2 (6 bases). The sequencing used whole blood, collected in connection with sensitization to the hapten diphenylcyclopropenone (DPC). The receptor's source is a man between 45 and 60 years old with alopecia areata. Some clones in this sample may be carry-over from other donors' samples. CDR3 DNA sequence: TGCAGTGCCAGACCCGGGAGTGCAGATACGCAGTATTTT. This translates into CSARPGSADTQYF.